One sample yielded the 3 T cell receptor beta chains listed below, sequenced in a study of tissue T cells after allogeneic stem cell transplantation. Sequencing used immunoSEQ multiplex PCR; TCRdb keeps in-frame clones, though not all of them. The data show approximately 2,100 clones, roughly 55% seen once. The time point here: mouse harvest day 7 after allogeneic transplant. Mouse grafts combined 10^7 T-cell-depleted bone marrow cells with 10^6 splenic CD5+ T cells. Sequencing was done on a sample of spleen. The receptors come from a female BALB/c mouse given C57BL/6 T cells with graft-versus-host disease after an allogeneic hematopoietic cell transplant.

In the case of this clone: Any gene name here is a mouse gene name. The chain's CDR3 is CTCSARQGAGAETLYF. The covered CDR3 bases are TGCACCTGCAGTGCGCGACAGGGGGCCGGTGCAGAAACGCTGTAT. The genes are TRBV1 and TRBJ2-3; TRBD1 matches 10 bases. The read gets to within 1 residue of the CDR3 end, and the germline J gene fills in the rest. Germline assignment: CDR1 NSQYPW and CDR2 LRSPGD (reference sequence). Germline trimming cut 3 bases from V and 1 base from J; bases unmatched to any gene: 4. CDR3 length: 16 residues.

On this clone: Mouse names are used for the genes. Coverage ceases 1 residue before the CDR3 finishes, and the germline J gene fills in the end. The V call is TRBV15, the J call TRBJ1-2; the D is unclear. Germline values: CDR1 SGHND, CDR2 FRSKSL. The CDR3 consists of 12 residues. V was clipped by 5 bases and J by 6 bases, with 10 bases between them. The DNA read from the CDR3 is TGTGCCAGCAGTCCGGGGATCCCCGACTACACC. Translating gives CASSPGIPDYT. The entire CDR3 protein is CASSPGIPDYTF.

With regard to this clone: Germline and genes: mouse. The CDR3 end is not reached by the read, which stops 1 residue before it; the germline J gene fills it in. This chain connects TRBV26 to TRBJ2-2; perhaps TRBD1 as D (7 bases). The CDR3 totals 15 residues. The V gene's germline CDR1 is KGHPV and CDR2 FQNQEV (reference sequence). V lost 1 base and J 5 bases, leaving 11 bases between the germline ends. The sequenced part of the CDR3 DNA is TGTGCCAGCAGTCTGTTAAAGGGGGCAACCGGGCAGCTCTAC. The encoded protein is CASSLLKGATGQLY. The whole CDR3 protein reads CASSLLKGATGQLYF.